This entry features one T cell receptor (beta chain) sequence. It was with random hexamers that roughly 0.5 to 1 ug RNA was reverse transcribed. MiXCR, run by TCRdb on the immunoSEQ multiplex PCR reads, gives a single entry per CDR3 protein. The data show about 170,000 distinct CDR3 sequences, 90% to 97% seen once. These data belong to a study of CD8 T cells in Susac syndrome. Trimming removed 0 bases at V and 2 bases at J, with 4 bases between. Germline V gives CDR1 SGDLS, CDR2 YYNGEE. The CDR3 runs to 13 residues. The rearrangement links TRBV9 to TRBJ2-3; D is uncertain. The sample was CD4+ T cells from PBMCs. The sequence derives from a human donor with Susac syndrome. The CDR3, as DNA: TGTGCCAGCAGCGTAGGGCCCACAGATACGCAGTATTTT. It translates to CASSVGPTDTQYF.